This T cell receptor (beta chain) was sequenced during a study of shared clonotypes between healthy human individuals. With V trimmed by 2 bases and J by 5 bases, 12 bases remained unmatched. This CDR3 comprises 17 residues. From germline, CDR1 is SGHRS and CDR2 YFSETQ. Produced via immunoSEQ multiplex PCR; TCRdb's table is partial and in-frame only. The repertoire includes roughly 2.2 million clones, 85% to 95% of them detected once, and under 0.45% sits in the top ten. The clonotype originates from a man younger than 35 in good health. Some clones in this sample may be carry-over from other donors' samples. Source material: naive CD4+ T cells from PBMCs. The subset here: CD45RA+ positively selected. The chain combines TRBV5-1 with TRBJ2-3; 9 nucleotides align to TRBD2. The CDR3 loop reads CASSFDGPGSGRDTQYF. The CDR3 nucleotides read TGCGCCAGCAGCTTCGACGGCCCTGGTAGCGGGAGAGATACGCAGTATTTT.